The T cell receptor beta chain described here comes from a study of spatial heterogeneity in lung cancer. Study overall: Correlation of TCR transcript counts in tumor regions with a T cell module score from matched bulk RNA-seq was strong. Findings and caveats of the study: One measure, the expanded intratumoral alpha and beta TCR count, tracked tumor mutation counts. Alpha and beta chain coverage of tumor T cells was estimated at about 6.8% and 14%, respectively.

Stated time point: sample taken at primary tumor resection. The donors, approximately 66 patients with untreated early-stage non-small cell lung cancer, provided the samples. Without sorting, whole RNA was sequenced from tumor, nontumor lung or frozen PBMC. This clonotype is medium-sized by share. The antigen remains unidentified. Germline-derived CDR1 and CDR2 are MNHEY and SVGAGI. Trimming at V came to 6 bases and at J to 6 bases, leaving 7 bases not matched to a gene. The CDR3 runs 14 residues. TCRdb re-analysed the 5' RACE reads in MiXCR, keeping a single row per CDR3 protein. The sample consists of about 5,600 distinct CDR3 sequences, approximately 8% of them appearing once.

The sequence was obtained from a female donor with early-stage non-small cell lung cancer. The sample in question was lung tumor tissue, obtained at surgery. The V call is TRBV6-5, the J call TRBJ1-5, with TRBD1 identical over 8 bases. As DNA, the CDR3 is TGTGCCAGCAGAGGGGGGGGGACAGGTCAGCCCCAGCATTTT. Its translation is CASRGGGTGQPQHF.